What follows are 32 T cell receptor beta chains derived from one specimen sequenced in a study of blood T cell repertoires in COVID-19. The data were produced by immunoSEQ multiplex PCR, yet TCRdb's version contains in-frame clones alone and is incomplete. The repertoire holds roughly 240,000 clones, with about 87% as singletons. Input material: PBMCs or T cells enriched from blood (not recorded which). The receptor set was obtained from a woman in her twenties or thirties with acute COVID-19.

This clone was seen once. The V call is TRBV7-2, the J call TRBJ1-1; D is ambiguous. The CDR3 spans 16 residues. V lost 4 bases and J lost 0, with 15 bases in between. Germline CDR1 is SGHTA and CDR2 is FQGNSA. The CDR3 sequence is CASSSPTATMNTEAFF. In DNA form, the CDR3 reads TGTGCCAGCAGCTCCCCAACAGCAACCATGAACACTGAAGCTTTCTTT.

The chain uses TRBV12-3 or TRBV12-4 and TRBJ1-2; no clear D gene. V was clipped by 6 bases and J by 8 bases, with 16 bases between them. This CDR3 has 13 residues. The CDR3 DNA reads TGTGCCAGCAGGTCCACCGGGGATGAGGGCTACACCTTC. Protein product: CASRSTGDEGYTF.

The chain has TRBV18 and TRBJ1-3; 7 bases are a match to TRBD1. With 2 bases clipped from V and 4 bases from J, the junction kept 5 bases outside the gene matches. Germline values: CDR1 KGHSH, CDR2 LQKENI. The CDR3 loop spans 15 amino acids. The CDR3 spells CASSPTQGTGNTIYF. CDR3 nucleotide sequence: TGTGCCAGCTCACCAACACAGGGGACGGGAAACACCATATATTTT.

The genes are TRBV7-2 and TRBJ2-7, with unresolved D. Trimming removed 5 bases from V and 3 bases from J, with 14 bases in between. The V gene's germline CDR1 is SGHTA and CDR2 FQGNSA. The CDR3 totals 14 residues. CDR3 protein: CASSPPLKSYEQYF. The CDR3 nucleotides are TGTGCCAGCAGCCCACCCCTAAAAAGCTACGAGCAGTACTTC.

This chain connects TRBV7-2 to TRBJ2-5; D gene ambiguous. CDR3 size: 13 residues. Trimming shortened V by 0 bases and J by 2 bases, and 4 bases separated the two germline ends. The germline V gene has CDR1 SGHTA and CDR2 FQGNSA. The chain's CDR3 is CASSLAPQETQYF. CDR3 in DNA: TGTGCCAGCAGCTTAGCTCCTCAAGAGACCCAGTACTTC.

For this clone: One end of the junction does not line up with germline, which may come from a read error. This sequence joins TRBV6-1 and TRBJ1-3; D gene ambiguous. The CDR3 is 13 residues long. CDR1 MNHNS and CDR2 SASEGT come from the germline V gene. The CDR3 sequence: CASSEVLADRPSF. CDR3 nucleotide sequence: TGTGCCAGCAGTGAAGTTCTAGCGGACCGGCCATCTTTT.

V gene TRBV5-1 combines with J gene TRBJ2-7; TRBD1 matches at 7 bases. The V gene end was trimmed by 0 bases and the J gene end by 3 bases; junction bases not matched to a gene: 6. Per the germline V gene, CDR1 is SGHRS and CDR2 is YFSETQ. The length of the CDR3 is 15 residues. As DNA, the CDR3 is TGCGCCAGCAGCTTGGCTGGGACAGAGAACTACGAGCAGTACTTC. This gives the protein CASSLAGTENYEQYF.

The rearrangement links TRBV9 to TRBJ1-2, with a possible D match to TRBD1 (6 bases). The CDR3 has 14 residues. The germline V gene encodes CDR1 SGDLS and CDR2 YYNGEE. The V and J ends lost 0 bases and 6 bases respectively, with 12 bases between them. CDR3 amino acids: CASSVGLQGDGYTF. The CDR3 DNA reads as TGTGCCAGCAGCGTAGGGTTACAGGGTGATGGCTACACCTTC.

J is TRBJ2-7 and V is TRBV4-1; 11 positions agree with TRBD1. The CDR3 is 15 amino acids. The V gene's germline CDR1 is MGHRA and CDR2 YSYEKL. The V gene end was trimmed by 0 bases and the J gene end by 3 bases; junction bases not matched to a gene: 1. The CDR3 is CASSQEGTGGYEQYF. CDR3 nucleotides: TGCGCCAGCAGCCAAGAGGGGACAGGGGGCTACGAGCAGTACTTC.

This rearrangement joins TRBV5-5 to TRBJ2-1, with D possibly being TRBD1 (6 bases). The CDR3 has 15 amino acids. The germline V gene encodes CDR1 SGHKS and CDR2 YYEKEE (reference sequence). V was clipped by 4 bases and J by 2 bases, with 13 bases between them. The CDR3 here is CASSISTGTYNEQFF. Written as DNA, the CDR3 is TGTGCCAGCAGCATATCTACAGGGACCTACAATGAGCAGTTCTTC.

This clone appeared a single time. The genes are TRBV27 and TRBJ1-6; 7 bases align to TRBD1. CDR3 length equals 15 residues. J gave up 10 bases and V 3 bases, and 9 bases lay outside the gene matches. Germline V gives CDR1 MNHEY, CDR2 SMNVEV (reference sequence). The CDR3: CASSFKQGKESPLHF. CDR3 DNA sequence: TGTGCCAGCAGTTTTAAACAGGGGAAGGAGTCACCCCTCCACTTT.

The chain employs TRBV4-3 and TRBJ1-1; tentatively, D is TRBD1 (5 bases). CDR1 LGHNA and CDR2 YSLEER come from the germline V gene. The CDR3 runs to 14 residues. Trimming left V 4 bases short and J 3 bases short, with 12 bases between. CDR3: CASSPQGFHTEAFF. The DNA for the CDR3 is TGCGCCAGCAGCCCGCAGGGATTTCACACTGAAGCTTTCTTT.

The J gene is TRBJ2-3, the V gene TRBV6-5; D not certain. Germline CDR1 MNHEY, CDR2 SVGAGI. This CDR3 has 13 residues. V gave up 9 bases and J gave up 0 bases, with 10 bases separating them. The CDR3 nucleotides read TGTGCCAGTGCTTTGACTAGCACAGATACGCAGTATTTT. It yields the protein CASALTSTDTQYF.

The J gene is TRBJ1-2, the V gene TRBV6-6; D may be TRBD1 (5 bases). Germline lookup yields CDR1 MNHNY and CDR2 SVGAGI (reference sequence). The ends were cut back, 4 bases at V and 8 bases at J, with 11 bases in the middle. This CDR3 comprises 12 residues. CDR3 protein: CASSWQGGGYTF. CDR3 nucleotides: TGTGCCAGCAGTTGGCAGGGAGGCGGCTACACCTTC.

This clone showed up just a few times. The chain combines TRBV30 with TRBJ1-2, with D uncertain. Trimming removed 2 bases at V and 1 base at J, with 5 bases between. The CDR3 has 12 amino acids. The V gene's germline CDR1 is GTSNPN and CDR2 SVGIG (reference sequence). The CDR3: CAWSLGNYGYTF. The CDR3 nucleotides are TGTGCCTGGAGTCTCGGTAACTATGGCTACACCTTC.

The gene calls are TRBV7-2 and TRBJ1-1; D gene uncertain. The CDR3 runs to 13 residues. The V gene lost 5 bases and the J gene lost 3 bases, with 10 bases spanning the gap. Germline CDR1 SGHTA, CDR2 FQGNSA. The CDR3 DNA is TGTGCCAGCAGCCCGAGGAAGGACACTGAAGCTTTCTTT. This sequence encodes CASSPRKDTEAFF.

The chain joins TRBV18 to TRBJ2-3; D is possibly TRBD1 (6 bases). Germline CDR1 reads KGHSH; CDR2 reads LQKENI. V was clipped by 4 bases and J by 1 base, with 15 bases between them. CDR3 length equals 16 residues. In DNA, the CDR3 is TGTGCCAGCTCACGACAGGATCTTGGGGGCACAGATACGCAGTATTTT. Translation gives CASSRQDLGGTDTQYF. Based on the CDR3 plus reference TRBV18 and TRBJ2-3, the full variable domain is NAGVMQNPRHLVRRRGQEARLRCSPMKGHSHVYWYRQLPEEGLKFMVYLQKENIIDESGMPKERFSAEFPKEGPSILRIQQVVRGDSAAYFCASSRQDLGGTDTQYFGPGTRLTVL.

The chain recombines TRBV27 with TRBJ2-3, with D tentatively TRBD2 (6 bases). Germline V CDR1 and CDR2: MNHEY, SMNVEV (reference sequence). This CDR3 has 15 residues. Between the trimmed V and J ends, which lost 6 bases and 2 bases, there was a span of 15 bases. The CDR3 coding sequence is TGTGCCAGCAGGGGAGGCTGGGGCGACACAGATACGCAGTATTTT. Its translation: CASRGGWGDTDTQYF.

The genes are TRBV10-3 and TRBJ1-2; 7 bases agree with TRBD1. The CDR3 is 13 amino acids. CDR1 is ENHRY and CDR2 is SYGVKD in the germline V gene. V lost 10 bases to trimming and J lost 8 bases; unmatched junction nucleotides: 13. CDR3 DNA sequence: TGTGCCAGCCGTACCGACAGGGCTGGGGGCTACACCTTC. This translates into CASRTDRAGGYTF.

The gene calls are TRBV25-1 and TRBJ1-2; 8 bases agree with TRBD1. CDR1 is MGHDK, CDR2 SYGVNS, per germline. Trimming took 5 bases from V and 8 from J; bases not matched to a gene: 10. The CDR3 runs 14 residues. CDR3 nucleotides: TGTGCCAGCAGTCCGGCGGACAGGGTCGGAGGCTACACCTTC. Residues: CASSPADRVGGYTF.

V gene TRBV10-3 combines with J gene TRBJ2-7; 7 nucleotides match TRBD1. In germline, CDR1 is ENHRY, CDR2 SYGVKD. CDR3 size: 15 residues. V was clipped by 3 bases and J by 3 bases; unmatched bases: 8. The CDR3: CAISEGTVGSYEQYF. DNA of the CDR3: TGTGCCATCAGTGAAGGGACAGTGGGAAGCTACGAGCAGTACTTC.

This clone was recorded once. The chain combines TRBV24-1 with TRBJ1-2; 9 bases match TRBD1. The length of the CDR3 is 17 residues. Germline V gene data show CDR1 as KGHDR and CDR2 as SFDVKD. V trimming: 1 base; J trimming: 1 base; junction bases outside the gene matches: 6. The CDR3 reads CATSDFGTGPFNYGYTF. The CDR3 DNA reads TGTGCCACCAGTGATTTCGGGACAGGGCCTTTTAACTATGGCTACACCTTC.

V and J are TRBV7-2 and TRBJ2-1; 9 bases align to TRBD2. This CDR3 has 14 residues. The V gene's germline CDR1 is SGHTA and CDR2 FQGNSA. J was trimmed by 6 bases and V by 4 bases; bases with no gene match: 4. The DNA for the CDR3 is TGTGCCAGCAGCTCTAGCGGGGTCTTCAATGAGCAGTTCTTC. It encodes CASSSSGVFNEQFF.

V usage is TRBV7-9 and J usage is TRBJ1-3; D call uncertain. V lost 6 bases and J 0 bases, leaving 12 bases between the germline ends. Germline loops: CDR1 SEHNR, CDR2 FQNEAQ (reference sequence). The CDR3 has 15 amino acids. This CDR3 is CASSPPVSSGNTIYF. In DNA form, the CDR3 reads TGTGCCAGCAGTCCCCCGGTTAGCTCTGGAAACACCATATATTTT. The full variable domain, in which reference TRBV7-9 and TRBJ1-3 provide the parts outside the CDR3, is DTGVSQNPRHKITKRGQNVTFRCDPISEHNRLYWYRQTLGQGPEFLTYFQNEAQLEKSRLLSDRFSAERPKGSFSTLEIQRTEQGDSAMYLCASSPPVSSGNTIYFGEGSWLTVV.

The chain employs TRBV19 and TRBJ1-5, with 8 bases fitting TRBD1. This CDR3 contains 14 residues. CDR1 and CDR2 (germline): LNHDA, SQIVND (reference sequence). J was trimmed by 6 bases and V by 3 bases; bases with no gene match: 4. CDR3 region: CASSIGQGAQPQHF. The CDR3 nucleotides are TGTGCCAGTAGTATCGGACAGGGAGCTCAGCCCCAGCATTTT.

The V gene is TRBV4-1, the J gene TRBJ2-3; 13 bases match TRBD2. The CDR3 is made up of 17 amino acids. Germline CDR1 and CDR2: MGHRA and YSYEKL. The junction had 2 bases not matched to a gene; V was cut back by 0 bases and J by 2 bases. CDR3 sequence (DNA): TGCGCCAGCAGCCAAGATGGACTAGCGGGAGCCACAGATACGCAGTATTTT. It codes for CASSQDGLAGATDTQYF.

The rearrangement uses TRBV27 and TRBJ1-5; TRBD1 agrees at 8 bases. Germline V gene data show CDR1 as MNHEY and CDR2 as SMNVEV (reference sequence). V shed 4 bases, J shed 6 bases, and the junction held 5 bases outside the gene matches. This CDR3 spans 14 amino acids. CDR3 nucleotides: TGTGCCAGCAGTTCGACAGGGGTGGGTCAGCCCCAGCATTTT. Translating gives CASSSTGVGQPQHF.

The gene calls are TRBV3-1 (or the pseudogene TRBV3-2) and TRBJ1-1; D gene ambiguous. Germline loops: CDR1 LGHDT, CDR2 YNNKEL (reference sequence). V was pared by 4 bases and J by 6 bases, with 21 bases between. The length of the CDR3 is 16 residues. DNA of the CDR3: TGTGCCAGCAGCCTCGGCGGGGTCGGGGTCCTGGCTGAAGCTTTCTTT. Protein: CASSLGGVGVLAEAFF.

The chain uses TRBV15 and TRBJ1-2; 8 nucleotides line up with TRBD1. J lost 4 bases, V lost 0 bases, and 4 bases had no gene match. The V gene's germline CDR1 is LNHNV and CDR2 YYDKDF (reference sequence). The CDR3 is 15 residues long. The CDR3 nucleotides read TGTGCCACCAGCAGAGACCAGGGGGCCGGCTATGGCTACACCTTC. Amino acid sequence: CATSRDQGAGYGYTF.

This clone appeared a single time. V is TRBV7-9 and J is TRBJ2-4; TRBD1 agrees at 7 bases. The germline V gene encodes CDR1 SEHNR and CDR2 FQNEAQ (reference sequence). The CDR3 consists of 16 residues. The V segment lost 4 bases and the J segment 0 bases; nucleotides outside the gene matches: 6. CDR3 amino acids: CASSSPWDRAKNIQYF. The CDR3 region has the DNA TGTGCCAGCAGCTCGCCCTGGGACAGAGCCAAAAACATTCAGTACTTC.

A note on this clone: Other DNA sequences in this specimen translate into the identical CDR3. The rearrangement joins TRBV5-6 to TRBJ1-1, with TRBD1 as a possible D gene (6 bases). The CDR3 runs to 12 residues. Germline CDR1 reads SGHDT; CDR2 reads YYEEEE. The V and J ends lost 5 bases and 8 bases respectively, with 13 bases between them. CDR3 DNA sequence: TGTGCCAGCAGTATACAGGGCGCCGAAGCTTTCTTT. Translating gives CASSIQGAEAFF.

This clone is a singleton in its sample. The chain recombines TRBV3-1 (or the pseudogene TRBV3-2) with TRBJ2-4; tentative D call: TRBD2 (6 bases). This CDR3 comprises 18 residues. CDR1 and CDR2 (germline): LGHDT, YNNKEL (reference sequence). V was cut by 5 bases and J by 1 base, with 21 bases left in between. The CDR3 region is CASSSRGSGRAAKNIQYF. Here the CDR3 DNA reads TGTGCCAGCAGCTCCCGGGGGTCGGGGCGAGCGGCCAAAAACATTCAGTACTTC.